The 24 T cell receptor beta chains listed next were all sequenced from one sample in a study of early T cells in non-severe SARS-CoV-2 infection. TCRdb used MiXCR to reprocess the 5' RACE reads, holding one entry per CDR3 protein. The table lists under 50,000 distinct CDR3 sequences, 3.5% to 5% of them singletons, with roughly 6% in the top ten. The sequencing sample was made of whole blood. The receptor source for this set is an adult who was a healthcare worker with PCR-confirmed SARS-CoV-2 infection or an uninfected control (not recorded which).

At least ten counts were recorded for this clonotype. The CDR3, as DNA: TGCAGTGCTAGAGTGGGACTAGCGTTCACCTACGAGCAGTACTTC. The encoded protein is CSARVGLAFTYEQYF. The chain couples TRBV20-1 to TRBJ2-7; 10 bases map to TRBD2. The germline CDR1 and CDR2 sequences are DFQATT and SNEGSKA (reference sequence). The V and J ends lost 1 base and 2 bases, in that order; junction bases with no gene match: 5. This CDR3 spans 15 amino acids.

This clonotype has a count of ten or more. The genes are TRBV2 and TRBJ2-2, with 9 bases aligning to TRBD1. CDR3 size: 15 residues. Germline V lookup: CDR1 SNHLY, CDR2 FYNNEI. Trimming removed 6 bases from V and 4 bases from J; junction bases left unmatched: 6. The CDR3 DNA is TGTGCCAGCAGCGTTGACAGGGGGGGCACCGGGGAGCTGTTTTTT. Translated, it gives CASSVDRGGTGELFF.

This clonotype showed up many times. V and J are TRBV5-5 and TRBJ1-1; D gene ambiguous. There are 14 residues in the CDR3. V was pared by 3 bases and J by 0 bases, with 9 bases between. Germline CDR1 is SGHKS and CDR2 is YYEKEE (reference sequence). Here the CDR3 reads CASSSLHLNTEAFF. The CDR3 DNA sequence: TGTGCCAGCAGCTCCTTACACCTGAACACTGAAGCTTTCTTT. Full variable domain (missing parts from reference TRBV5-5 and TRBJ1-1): DAGVTQSPTHLIKTRGQQVTLRCSPISGHKSVSWYQQVLGQGPQFIFQYYEKEERGRGNFPDRFSARQFPNYSSELNVNALLLGDSALYLCASSSLHLNTEAFFGQGTRLTVV.

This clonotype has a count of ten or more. The CDR3 bases are TGTGCCAGCAGCTTATCCGGACAGGGGGCCTACGAGCAGTACTTC. Translation gives CASSLSGQGAYEQYF. The J gene is TRBJ2-7, the V gene TRBV7-9; TRBD1 matches 10 bases. Germline V gene sequence: CDR1 SEHNR, CDR2 FQNEAQ (reference sequence). The CDR3 length is 15 residues. V was clipped by 2 bases and J by 2 bases; unmatched bases: 3.

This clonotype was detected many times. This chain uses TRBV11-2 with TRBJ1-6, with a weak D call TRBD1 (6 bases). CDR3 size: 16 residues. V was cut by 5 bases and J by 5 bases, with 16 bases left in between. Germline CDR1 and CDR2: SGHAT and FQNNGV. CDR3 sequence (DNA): TGTGCCAGCAGCCTAAACAGGGTCATTAATAATTCACCCCTCCACTTT. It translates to CASSLNRVINNSPLHF. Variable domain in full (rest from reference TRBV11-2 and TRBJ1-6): EAGVAQSPRYKIIEKRQSVAFWCNPISGHATLYWYQQILGQGPKLLIQFQNNGVVDDSQLPKDRFSAERLKGVDSTLKIQPAKLEDSAVYLCASSLNRVINNSPLHFGNGTRLTVT.

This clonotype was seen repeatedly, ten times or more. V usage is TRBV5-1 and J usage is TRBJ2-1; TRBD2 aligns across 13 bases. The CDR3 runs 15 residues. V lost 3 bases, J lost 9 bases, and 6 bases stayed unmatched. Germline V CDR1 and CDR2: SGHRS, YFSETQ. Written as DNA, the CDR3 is TGCGCCAGCAGCTCTACTAGCGGGAGGGCCCTTGAGCAGTTCTTC. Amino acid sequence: CASSSTSGRALEQFF.

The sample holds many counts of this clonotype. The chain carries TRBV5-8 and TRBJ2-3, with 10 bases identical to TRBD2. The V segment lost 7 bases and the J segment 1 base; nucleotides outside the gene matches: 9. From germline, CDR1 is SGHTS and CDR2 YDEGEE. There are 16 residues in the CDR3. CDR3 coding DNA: TGTGCCAGCCCCGGGTCGCTAGCGGGGGGCACAGATACGCAGTATTTT. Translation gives CASPGSLAGGTDTQYF.

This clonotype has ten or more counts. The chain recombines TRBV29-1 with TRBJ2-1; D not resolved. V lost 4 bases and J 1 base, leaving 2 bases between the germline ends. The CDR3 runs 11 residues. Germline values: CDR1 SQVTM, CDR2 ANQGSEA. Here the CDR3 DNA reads TGCAGCGTTGGATCCTACAATGAGCAGTTCTTC. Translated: CSVGSYNEQFF.

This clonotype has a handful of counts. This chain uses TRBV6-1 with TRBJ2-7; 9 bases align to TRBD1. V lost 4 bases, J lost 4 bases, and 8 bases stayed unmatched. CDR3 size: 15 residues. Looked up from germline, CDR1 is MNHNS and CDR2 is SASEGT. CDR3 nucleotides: TGTGCCAGCAGTGTCCTCAGGACAGGGGCTTACGAGCAGTACTTC. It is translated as CASSVLRTGAYEQYF.

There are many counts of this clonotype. This CDR3 is CASSQWQGVDEQFF. Written as DNA, the CDR3 is TGTGCCAGCAGCCAGTGGCAGGGGGTGGATGAGCAGTTCTTC. The chain recombines TRBV14 with TRBJ2-1, with TRBD1 matching over 7 bases. The length of the CDR3 is 14 residues. Germline-derived CDR1 and CDR2 are SGHDN and FVKESK. Losses at the gene ends were 3 bases for V and 8 bases for J; bases not matched to a gene: 7.

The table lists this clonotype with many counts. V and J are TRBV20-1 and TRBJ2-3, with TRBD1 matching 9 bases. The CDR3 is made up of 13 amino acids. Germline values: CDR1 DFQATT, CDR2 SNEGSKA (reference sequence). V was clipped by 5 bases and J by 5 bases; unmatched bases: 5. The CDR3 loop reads CSARQGGGDTQYF. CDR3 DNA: TGCAGTGCTCGACAGGGGGGGGGAGATACGCAGTATTTT.

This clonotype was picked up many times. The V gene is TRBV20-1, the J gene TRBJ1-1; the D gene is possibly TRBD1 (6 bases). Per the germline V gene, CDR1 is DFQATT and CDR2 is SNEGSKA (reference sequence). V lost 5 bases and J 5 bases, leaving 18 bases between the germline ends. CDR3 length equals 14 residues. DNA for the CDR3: TGCAGTGCTCAGACAGGCATCGATGGGACTGAAGCTTTCTTT. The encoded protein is CSAQTGIDGTEAFF.

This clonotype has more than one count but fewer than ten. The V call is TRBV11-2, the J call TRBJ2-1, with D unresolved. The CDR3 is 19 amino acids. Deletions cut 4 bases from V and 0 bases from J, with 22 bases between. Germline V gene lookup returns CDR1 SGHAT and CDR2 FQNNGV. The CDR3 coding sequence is TGTGCCAGCAGCTCCTCCTCCTACTTACTCCGGAGCTCCTACAATGAGCAGTTCTTC. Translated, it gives CASSSSSYLLRSSYNEQFF.

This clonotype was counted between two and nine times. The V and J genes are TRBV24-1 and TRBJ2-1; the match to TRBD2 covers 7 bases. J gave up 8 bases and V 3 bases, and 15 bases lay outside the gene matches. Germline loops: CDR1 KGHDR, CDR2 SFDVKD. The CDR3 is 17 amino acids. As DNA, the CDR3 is TGTGCCACCAGTGATGCCACCGGGACTACCGGGGCATATGAGCAGTTCTTC. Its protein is CATSDATGTTGAYEQFF.

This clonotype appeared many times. In DNA, the CDR3 is TGTGCCAGCAGTTACCACAGGTCAAGCTCCTACAATGAGCAGTTCTTC. It yields the protein CASSYHRSSSYNEQFF. The rearrangement joins TRBV6-2 or TRBV6-3 to TRBJ2-1, with a possible D match to TRBD1 (5 bases). The CDR3 sequence is 16 residues long. V shed 2 bases and J shed 0 bases, with 11 bases lying between them. CDR1 and CDR2 from the germline V gene are MNHEY and SVGEGT.

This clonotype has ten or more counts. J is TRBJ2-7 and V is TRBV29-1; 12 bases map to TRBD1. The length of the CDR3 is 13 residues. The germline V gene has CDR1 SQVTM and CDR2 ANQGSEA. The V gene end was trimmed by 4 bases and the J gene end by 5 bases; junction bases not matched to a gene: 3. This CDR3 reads CSVVGTGGDEQYF. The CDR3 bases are TGCAGCGTTGTGGGGACAGGGGGCGACGAGCAGTACTTC.

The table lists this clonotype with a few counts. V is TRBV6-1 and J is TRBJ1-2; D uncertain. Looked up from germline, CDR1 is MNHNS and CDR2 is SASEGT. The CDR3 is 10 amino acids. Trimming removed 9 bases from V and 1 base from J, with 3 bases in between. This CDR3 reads CASYNYGYTF. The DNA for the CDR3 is TGTGCCAGTTATAACTATGGCTACACCTTC.

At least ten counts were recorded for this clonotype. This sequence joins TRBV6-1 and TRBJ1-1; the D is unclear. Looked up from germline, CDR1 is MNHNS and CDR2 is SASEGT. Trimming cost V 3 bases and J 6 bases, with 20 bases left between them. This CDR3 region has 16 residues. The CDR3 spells CASSDGPAGLSAEAFF. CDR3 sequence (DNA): TGTGCCAGCAGTGATGGTCCTGCAGGCTTGAGCGCTGAAGCTTTCTTT.

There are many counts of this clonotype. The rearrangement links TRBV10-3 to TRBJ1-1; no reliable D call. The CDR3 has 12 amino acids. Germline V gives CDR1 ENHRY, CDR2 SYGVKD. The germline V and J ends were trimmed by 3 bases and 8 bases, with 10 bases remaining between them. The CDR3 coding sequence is TGTGCCATCAGTGAAGATCAGGACGAAGCTTTCTTT. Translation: CAISEDQDEAFF.

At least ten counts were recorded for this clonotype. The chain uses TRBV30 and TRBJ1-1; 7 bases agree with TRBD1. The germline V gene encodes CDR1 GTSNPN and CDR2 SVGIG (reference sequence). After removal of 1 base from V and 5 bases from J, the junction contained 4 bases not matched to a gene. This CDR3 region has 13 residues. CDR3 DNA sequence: TGTGCCTGGAGTGGATACAGGGGTACTGAAGCTTTCTTT. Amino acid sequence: CAWSGYRGTEAFF.

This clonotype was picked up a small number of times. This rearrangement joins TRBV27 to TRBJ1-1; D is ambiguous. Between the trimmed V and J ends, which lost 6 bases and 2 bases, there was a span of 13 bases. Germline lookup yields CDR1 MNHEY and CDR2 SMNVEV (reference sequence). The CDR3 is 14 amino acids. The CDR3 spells CASRPRTLNTEAFF. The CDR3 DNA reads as TGTGCCAGCAGACCACGGACGCTCAACACTGAAGCTTTCTTT.

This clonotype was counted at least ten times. This CDR3 is CSAIGANVLTF. CDR3 nucleotides: TGCAGTGCTATTGGGGCCAACGTCCTGACTTTC. This chain links TRBV20-1 with TRBJ2-6; D gene ambiguous. The V end lost 4 bases, the J end lost 3 bases, and 1 base lay between the germline ends. The CDR3 extends over 11 amino acids. Germline V gives CDR1 DFQATT, CDR2 SNEGSKA (reference sequence).

Written as DNA, the CDR3 is TGTGCCAGTAGTACAGGGACAGGTCAAAATGAAAAACTGTTTTTT. Amino acid sequence: CASSTGTGQNEKLFF. The V call is TRBV19, the J call TRBJ1-4; 8 nucleotides agree with TRBD1. J lost 5 bases, V lost 4 bases, and 6 bases had no gene match. CDR1 is LNHDA, CDR2 SQIVND, per germline (reference sequence). There are 15 residues in the CDR3.

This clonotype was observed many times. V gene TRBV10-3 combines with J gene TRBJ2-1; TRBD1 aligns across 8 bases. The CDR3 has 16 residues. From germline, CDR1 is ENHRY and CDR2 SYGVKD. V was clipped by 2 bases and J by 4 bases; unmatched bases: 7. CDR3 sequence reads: CAISEVPGGRYNEQFF. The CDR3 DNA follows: TGTGCCATCAGTGAGGTTCCAGGGGGCAGGTACAATGAGCAGTTCTTC.